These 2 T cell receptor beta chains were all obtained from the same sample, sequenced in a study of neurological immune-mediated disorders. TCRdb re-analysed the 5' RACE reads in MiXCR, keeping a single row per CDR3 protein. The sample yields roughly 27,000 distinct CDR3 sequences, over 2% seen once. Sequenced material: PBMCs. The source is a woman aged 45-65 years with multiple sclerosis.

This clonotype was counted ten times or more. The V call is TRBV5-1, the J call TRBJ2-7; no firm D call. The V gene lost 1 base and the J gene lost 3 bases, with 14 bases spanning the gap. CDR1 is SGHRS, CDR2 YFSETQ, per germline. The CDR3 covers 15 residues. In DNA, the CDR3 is TGCGCCAGCAGCTTGACTCTCAGGACGAACTACGAGCAGTACTTC. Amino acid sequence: CASSLTLRTNYEQYF. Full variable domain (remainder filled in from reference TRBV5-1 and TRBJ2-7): KAGVTQTPRYLIKTRGQQVTLSCSPISGHRSVSWYQQTPGQGLQFLFEYFSETQRNKGNFPGRFSGRQFSNSRSEMNVSTLELGDSALYLCASSLTLRTNYEQYFGPGTRLTVT.

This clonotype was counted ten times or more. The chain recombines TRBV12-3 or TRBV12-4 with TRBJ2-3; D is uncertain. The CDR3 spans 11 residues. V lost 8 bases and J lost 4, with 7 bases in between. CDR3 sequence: CASGPADTQYF. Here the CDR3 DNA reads TGTGCCAGCGGCCCTGCAGATACGCAGTATTTT.